This TCR beta chain was captured by sequencing in a study of metastatic and nonmetastatic thyroid tumors. Study-wide context: It was across blood and tumor or nodule tissue from malignant and benign thyroid patients that repertoires were compared. Study results and limitations: Relative to benign nodules, malignant thyroid tumors were reportedly characterized by significantly elevated TCR beta diversity in blood and tumor.

This clone was observed a few times. Its antigen is unidentified. As processed by the authors: The study built a papillary thyroid cancer distant-metastasis classifier from CDR3 differences across clinicopathological groups. Through MiXCR, TCRdb re-clonotyped the PCR reads. These V and J calls are TCRdb output, not the study's own analysis. The sample contains about 23,000 clones, roughly 20% of which appear only once. Until they underwent thyroid surgery, no patient had received any treatment. Germline V gene sequence: CDR1 DFQATT, CDR2 SNEGSKA (reference sequence). There are 14 residues in the CDR3. Germline trimming cut 0 bases from V and 6 bases from J; bases unmatched to any gene: 7.

This receptor was obtained from a female donor with papillary thyroid cancer or a benign thyroid nodule (not recorded which). Some clones in this sample may be carry-over from other donors' samples. The chain uses TRBV20-1 and TRBJ2-7; 8 bases map to TRBD2. Sequences were obtained from blood. The chain's CDR3 is CSAREPAGVVEQYF. The CDR3 coding sequence is TGCAGTGCTAGAGAGCCAGCGGGAGTGGTCGAGCAGTACTTC.